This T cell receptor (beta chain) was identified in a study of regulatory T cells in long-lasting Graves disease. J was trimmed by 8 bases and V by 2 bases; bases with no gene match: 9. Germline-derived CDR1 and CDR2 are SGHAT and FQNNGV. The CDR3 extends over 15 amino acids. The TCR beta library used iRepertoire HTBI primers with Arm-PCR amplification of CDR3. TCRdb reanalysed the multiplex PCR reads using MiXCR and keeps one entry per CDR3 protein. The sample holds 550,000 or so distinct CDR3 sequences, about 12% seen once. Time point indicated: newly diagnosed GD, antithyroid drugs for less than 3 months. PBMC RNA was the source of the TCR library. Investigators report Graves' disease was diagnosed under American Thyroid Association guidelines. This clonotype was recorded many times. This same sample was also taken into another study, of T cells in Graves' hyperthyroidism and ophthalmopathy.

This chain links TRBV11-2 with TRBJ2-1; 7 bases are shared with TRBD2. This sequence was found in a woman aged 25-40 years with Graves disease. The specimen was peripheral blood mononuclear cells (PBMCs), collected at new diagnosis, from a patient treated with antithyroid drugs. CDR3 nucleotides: TGTGCCAGCAGCTTAAGGACGGGAGGTAGGGATGAGCAGTTCTTC. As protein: CASSLRTGGRDEQFF. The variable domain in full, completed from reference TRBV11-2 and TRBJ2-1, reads EAGVAQSPRYKIIEKRQSVAFWCNPISGHATLYWYQQILGQGPKLLIQFQNNGVVDDSQLPKDRFSAERLKGVDSTLKIQPAKLEDSAVYLCASSLRTGGRDEQFFGPGTRLTVL.